A single sample is the source of the 8 T cell receptor beta chains below, sequenced in a study of shared clonotypes between healthy human individuals. Sequencing used immunoSEQ multiplex PCR; TCRdb keeps in-frame clones, though not all of them. The sample yields around 510,000 clones, roughly 79% seen once. Sequencing was performed on PBMCs. Receptors were obtained from a woman in her 40s in good health. Some clones in this sample may be carry-over from other donors' samples.

The table lists this clone with a few counts. This chain connects TRBV23-1 to TRBJ1-5; 7 bases map to TRBD1. TRBV23-1 is an open reading frame whose function is uncertain. The CDR3 length is 15 residues. The junction had 5 bases not matched to a gene; V was cut back by 2 bases and J by 4 bases. The CDR3 spells CASSQPGTANQPQHF. CDR3 nucleotides: TGCGCCAGCAGTCAACCCGGGACAGCGAATCAGCCCCAGCATTTT.

This clone was counted between two and nine times. The V gene is TRBV11-2, the J gene TRBJ2-1; 9 bases match TRBD2. The germline gives CDR1 SGHAT, CDR2 FQNNGV. This CDR3 region has 15 residues. V was pared by 3 bases and J by 5 bases, with 5 bases of the junction left unmatched. The CDR3 DNA follows: TGTGCCAGCAGCTTCGTACTAGCGGGCAACAATGAGCAGTTCTTC. Amino acid sequence: CASSFVLAGNNEQFF. Using reference TRBV11-2 and TRBJ2-1 for the parts outside the CDR3, the full variable domain is EAGVAQSPRYKIIEKRQSVAFWCNPISGHATLYWYQQILGQGPKLLIQFQNNGVVDDSQLPKDRFSAERLKGVDSTLKIQPAKLEDSAVYLCASSFVLAGNNEQFFGPGTRLTVL.

The genes are TRBV10-3 and TRBJ2-5, with 7 bases fitting TRBD2. The trim removed 2 bases at V and 0 bases at J, leaving 9 bases unmatched. CDR1 and CDR2 (germline): ENHRY, SYGVKD. The CDR3 runs 17 residues. The CDR3, as DNA: TGTGCCATCAGTGAGGGCCAAACTAGCGAGGACCAAGAGACCCAGTACTTC. It yields the protein CAISEGQTSEDQETQYF.

The chain joins TRBV9 to TRBJ2-7, with 11 nucleotides matching TRBD1. The germline V gene has CDR1 SGDLS and CDR2 YYNGEE. This CDR3 contains 15 residues. Trimming at V came to 4 bases and at J to 5 bases, leaving 8 bases not matched to a gene. This chain's CDR3 is CASSPTGTGGDEQYF. In DNA, the CDR3 is TGTGCCAGCAGCCCGACCGGGACAGGGGGAGACGAGCAGTACTTC.

This chain links TRBV12-1 with TRBJ1-2. TRBV12-1 is termed a pseudogene. The CDR3 is made up of 13 amino acids. CDR3 loop: CASSYPIDVRYTF. The CDR3, as DNA: TGTGCCAGCAGCTACCCGATAGATGTCCGCTACACCTTC.

For this clone: This could be a read error, since a much larger clone is one nucleotide away. Other DNA sequences in the same sample also yield this CDR3. The chain couples TRBV28 to TRBJ1-2, with 9 bases fitting TRBD1. Germline CDR1 reads MDHEN; CDR2 reads SYDVKM. CDR3 length equals 15 residues. The CDR3 region is CASSLIGTGSWGYTF. DNA for the CDR3: TGCGCCAGCAGTTTAATTGGGACAGGGTCATGGGGCTACACCTTC.

The rearrangement uses TRBV7-9 and TRBJ2-5; D possibly corresponds to TRBD1 (6 bases). The better agreement between TRBJ2-7 and the DNA end casts doubt on the J call. The CDR3 is made up of 14 amino acids. Germline CDR1 and CDR2: SEHNR and FQNEAQ (reference sequence). CDR3 sequence reads: CASSLWDKVSEQYF. In DNA form, the CDR3 reads TGTGCCAGCAGCTTGTGGGACAAGGTCTCCGAGCAGTACTTC.

V gene TRBV5-1 combines with J gene TRBJ2-2, with TRBD2 as a possible D gene (6 bases). The CDR3 length is 16 residues. Trimming shortened V by 0 bases and J by 2 bases, and 11 bases separated the two germline ends. Germline assignment: CDR1 SGHRS and CDR2 YFSETQ. CDR3 in amino acids: CASSLEGLLNTGELFF. CDR3 DNA sequence: TGCGCCAGCAGCTTGGAGGGACTTTTAAACACCGGGGAGCTGTTTTTT.